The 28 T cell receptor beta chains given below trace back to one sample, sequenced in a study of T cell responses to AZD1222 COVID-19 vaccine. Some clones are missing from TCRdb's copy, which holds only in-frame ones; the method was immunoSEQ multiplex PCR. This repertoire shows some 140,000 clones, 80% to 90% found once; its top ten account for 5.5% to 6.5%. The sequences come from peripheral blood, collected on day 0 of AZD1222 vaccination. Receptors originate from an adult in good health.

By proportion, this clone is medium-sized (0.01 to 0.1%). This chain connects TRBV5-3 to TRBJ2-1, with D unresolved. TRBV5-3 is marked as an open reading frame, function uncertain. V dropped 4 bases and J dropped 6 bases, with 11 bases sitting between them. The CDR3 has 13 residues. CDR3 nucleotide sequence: TGTGCCAGAAGCCGGCAGAGTTCCAATGAGCAGTTCTTC. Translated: CARSRQSSNEQFF.

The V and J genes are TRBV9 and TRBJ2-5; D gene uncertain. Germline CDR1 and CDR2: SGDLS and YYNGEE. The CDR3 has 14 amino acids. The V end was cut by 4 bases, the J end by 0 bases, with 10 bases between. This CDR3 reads CASSTTGHQETQYF. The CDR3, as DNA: TGTGCCAGCAGCACCACCGGCCACCAAGAGACCCAGTACTTC. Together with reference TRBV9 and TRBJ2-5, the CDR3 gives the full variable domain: DSGVTQTPKHLITATGQRVTLRCSPRSGDLSVYWYQQSLDQGLQFLIQYYNGEERAKGNILERFSAQQFPDLHSELNLSSLELGDSALYFCASSTTGHQETQYFGPGTRLLVL.

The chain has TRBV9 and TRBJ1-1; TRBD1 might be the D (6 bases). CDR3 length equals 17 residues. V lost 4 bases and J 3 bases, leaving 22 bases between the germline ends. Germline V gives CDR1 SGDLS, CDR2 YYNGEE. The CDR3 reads CASSLRDKGRGDTEAFF. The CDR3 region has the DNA TGTGCCAGCAGCCTAAGGGACAAGGGGCGAGGGGACACTGAAGCTTTCTTT.

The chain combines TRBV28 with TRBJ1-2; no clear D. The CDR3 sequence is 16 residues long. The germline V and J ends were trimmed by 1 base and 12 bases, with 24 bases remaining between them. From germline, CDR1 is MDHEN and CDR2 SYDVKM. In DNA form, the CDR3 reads TGTGCCAGCAGTTTATCCTTTTTCCGGGGTGACGTCGGAGACACCTTC. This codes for CASSLSFFRGDVGDTF.

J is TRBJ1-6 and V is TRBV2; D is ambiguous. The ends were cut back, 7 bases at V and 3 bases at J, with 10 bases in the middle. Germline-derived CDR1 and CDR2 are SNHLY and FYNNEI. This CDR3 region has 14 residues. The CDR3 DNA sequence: TGTGCCAGCAAAGAAGTGGGCTATAATTCACCCCTCCACTTT. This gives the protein CASKEVGYNSPLHF.

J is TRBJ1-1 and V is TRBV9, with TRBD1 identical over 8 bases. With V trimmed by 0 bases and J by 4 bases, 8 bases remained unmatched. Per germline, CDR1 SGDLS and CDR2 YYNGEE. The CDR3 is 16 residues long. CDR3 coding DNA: TGTGCCAGCAGCGTAGTCGGACAGGGTACCGGCACTGAAGCTTTCTTT. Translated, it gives CASSVVGQGTGTEAFF.

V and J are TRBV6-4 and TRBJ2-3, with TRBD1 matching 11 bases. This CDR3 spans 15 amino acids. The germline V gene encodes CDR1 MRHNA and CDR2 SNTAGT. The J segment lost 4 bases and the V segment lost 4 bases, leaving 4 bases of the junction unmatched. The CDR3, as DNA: TGTGCCAGCAGTGCCGGACAGGGGGCCCCAGATACGCAGTATTTT. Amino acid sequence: CASSAGQGAPDTQYF.

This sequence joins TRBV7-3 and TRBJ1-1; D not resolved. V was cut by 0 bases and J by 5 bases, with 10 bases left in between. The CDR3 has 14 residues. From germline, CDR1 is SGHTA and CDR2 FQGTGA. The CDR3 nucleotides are TGTGCCAGCAGCTTAACGTTAAGGGAGACTGAAGCTTTCTTT. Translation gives CASSLTLRETEAFF. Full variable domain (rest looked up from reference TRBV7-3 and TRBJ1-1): GAGVSQTPSNKVTEKGKYVELRCDPISGHTALYWYRQSLGQGPEFLIYFQGTGAADDSGLPNDRFFAVRPEGSVSTLKIQRTERGDSAVYLCASSLTLRETEAFFGQGTRLTVV.

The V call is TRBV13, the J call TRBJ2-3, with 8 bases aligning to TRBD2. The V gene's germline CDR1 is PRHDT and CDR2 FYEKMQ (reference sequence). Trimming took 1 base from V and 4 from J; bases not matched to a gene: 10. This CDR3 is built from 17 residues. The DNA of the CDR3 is TGTGCCAGCAGCTTAGCGCGCAGCGGGAGTTGGGCAGATACGCAGTATTTT. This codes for CASSLARSGSWADTQYF. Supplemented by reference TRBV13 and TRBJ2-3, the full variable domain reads AAGVIQSPRHLIKEKRETATLKCYPIPRHDTVYWYQQGPGQDPQFLISFYEKMQSDKGSIPDRFSAQQFSDYHSELNMSSLELGDSALYFCASSLARSGSWADTQYFGPGTRLTVL.

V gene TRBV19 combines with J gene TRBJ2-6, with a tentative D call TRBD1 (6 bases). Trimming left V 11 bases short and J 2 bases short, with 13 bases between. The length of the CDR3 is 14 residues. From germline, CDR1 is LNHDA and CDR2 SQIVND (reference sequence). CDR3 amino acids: CAARQVPGANVLTF. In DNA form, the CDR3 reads TGTGCCGCCAGACAGGTTCCTGGGGCCAACGTCCTGACTTTC.

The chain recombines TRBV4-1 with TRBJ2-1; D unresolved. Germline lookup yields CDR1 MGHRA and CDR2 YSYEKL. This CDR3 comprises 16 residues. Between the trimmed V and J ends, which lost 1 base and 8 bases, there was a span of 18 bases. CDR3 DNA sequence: TGCGCCAGCAGCCAAGTCGACCTCATAGTCGTCGATGAGCAGTTCTTC. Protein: CASSQVDLIVVDEQFF.

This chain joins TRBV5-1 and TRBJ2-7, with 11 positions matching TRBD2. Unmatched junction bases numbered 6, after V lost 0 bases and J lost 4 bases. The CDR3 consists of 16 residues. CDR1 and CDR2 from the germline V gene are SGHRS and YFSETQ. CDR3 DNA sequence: TGCGCCAGCAGCTTGGCGGCTAGCGGGAGGATGTACGAGCAGTACTTC. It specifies CASSLAASGRMYEQYF. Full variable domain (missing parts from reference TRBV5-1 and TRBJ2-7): KAGVTQTPRYLIKTRGQQVTLSCSPISGHRSVSWYQQTPGQGLQFLFEYFSETQRNKGNFPGRFSGRQFSNSRSEMNVSTLELGDSALYLCASSLAASGRMYEQYFGPGTRLTVT.

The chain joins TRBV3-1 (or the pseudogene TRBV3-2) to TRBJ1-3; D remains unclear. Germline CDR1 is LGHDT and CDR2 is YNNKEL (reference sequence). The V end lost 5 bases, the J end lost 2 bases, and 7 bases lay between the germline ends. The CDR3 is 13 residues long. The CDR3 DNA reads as TGTGCCAGCAGCTTCAATACTGGAAACACCATATATTTT. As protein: CASSFNTGNTIYF.

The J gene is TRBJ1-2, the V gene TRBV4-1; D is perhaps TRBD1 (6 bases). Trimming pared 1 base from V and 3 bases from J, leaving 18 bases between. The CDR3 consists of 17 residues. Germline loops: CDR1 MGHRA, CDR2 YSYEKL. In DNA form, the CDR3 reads TGCGCCAGCAGCCAAGGCCCTCCGGGGGCGCCTTACTATGGCTACACCTTC. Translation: CASSQGPPGAPYYGYTF.

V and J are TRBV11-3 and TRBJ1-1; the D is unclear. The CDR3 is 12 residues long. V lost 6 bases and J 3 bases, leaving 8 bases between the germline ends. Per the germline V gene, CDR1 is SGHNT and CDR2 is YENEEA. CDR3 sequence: CASSGEDTEAFF. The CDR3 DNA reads TGTGCCAGCAGTGGCGAGGACACTGAAGCTTTCTTT.

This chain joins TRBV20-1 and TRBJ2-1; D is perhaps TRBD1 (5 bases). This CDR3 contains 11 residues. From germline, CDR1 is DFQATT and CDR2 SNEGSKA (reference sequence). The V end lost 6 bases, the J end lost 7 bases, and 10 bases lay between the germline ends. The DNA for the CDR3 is TGCAGTGCAGACAGCTCAAATGAGCAGTTCTTC. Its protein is CSADSSNEQFF.

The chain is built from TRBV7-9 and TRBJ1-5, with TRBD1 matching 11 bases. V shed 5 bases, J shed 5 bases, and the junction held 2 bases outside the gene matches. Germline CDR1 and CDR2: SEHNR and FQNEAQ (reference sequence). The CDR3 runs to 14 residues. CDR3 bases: TGTGCCAGCAGCCGGACAGGGGGCCATCAGCCCCAGCATTTT. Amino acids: CASSRTGGHQPQHF.

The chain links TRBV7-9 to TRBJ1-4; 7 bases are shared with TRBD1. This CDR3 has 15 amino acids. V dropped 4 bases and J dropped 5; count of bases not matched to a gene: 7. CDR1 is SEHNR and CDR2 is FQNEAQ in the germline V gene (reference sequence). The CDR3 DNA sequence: TGTGCCAGCAGCTCACTGACAGGGCCGAATGAAAAACTGTTTTTT. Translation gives CASSSLTGPNEKLFF.

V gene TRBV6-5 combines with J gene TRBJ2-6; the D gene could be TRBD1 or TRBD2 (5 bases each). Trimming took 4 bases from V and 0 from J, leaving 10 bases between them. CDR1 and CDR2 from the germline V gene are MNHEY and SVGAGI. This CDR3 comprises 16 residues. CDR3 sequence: CASSSPGPSGANVLTF. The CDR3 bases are TGTGCCAGCAGTTCGCCGGGACCCTCTGGGGCCAACGTCCTGACTTTC.

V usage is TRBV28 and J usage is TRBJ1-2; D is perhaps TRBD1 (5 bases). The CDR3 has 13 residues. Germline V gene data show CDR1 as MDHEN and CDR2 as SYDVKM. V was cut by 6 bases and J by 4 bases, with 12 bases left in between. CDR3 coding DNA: TGTGCCAGCAGCCCTGGGGGTTCCTATGGCTACACCTTC. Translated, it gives CASSPGGSYGYTF.

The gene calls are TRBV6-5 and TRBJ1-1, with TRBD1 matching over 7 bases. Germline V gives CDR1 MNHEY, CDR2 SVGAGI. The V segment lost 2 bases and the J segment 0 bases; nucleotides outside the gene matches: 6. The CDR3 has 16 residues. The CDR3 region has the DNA TGTGCCAGCAGTTACGATTGGGACAGTATGAACACTGAAGCTTTCTTT. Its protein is CASSYDWDSMNTEAFF.

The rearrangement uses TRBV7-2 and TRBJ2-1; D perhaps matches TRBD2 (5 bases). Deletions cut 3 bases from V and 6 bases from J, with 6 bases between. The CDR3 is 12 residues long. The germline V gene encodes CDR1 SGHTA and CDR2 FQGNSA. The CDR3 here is CASSFRGNEQFF. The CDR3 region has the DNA TGTGCCAGCAGCTTCCGGGGCAATGAGCAGTTCTTC. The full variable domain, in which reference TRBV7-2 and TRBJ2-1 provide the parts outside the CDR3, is GAGVSQSPSNKVTEKGKDVELRCDPISGHTALYWYRQSLGQGLEFLIYFQGNSAPDKSGLPSDRFSAERTGGSVSTLTIQRTQQEDSAVYLCASSFRGNEQFFGPGTRLTVL.

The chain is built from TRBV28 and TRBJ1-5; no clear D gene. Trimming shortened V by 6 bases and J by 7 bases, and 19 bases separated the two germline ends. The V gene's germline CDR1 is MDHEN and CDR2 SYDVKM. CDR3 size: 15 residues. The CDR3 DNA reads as TGTGCCAGCAGCCCAACGGGAGGGTTTGGCCAGCCCCAGCATTTT. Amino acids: CASSPTGGFGQPQHF.

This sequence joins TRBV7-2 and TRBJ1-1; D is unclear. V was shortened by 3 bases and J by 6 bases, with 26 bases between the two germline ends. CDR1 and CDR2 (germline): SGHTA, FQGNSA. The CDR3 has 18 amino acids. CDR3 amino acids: CASSFIIGWTDESPEAFF. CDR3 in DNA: TGTGCCAGCAGCTTCATTATAGGCTGGACCGACGAGTCCCCTGAAGCTTTCTTT.

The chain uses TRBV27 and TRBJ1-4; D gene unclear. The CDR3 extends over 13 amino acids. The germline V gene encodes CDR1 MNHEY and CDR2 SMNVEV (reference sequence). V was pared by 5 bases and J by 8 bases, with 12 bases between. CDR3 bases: TGTGCCAGCAGTACGGCCAACAGCGAAAAACTGTTTTTT. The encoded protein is CASSTANSEKLFF.

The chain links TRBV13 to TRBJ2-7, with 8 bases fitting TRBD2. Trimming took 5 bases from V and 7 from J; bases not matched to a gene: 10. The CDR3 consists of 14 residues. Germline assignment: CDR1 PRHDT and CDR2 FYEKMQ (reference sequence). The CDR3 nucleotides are TGTGCCAGCAGCGCAACCCGGGAGGGCGTAGAGCAGTACTTC. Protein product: CASSATREGVEQYF.

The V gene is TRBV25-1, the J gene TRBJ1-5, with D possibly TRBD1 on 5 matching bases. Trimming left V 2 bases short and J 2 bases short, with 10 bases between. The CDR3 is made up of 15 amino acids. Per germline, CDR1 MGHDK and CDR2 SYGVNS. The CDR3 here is CASSEGRGGNQPQHF. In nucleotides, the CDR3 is TGTGCCAGCAGTGAAGGACGAGGGGGCAATCAGCCCCAGCATTTT.

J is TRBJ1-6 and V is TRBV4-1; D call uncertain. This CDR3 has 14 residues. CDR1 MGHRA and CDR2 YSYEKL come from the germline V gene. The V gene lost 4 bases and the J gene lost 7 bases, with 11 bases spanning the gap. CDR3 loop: CASSPGIENSPLHF. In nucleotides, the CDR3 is TGCGCCAGCAGCCCGGGGATCGAGAATTCACCCCTCCACTTT.